The 26 T cell receptor beta chains reported below all come from one sample, sequenced in a study of blood T cell repertoires in COVID-19. Data came from immunoSEQ multiplex PCR; TCRdb stores just in-frame clones and leaves some out. The sample comprises 100,000 to 120,000 clones, less than 85% of which are singletons, and more than 3.5% rests with the top ten. The sample comprised peripheral blood. Receptors originate from a woman of 80 years or more with acute or convalescent COVID-19.

A few counts support this clone. The genes are TRBV24-1 and TRBJ1-5; D is unresolved. Trimming shortened V by 4 bases and J by 0 bases, and 9 bases separated the two germline ends. The CDR3 contains 15 residues. CDR1 is KGHDR and CDR2 is SFDVKD in the germline V gene. The CDR3 here is CATSEGGPSNQPQHF. In DNA form, the CDR3 reads TGTGCCACCAGTGAGGGCGGGCCTAGCAATCAGCCCCAGCATTTT.

The chain joins TRBV7-3 to TRBJ2-3; D is perhaps TRBD2 (6 bases). CDR1 is SGHTA and CDR2 is FQGTGA in the germline V gene. The CDR3 is made up of 13 amino acids. V was pared by 5 bases and J by 6 bases, with 12 bases between. The CDR3 sequence is CASSQGGGDTQYF. The CDR3, as DNA: TGTGCCAGCAGCCAAGGTGGAGGGGATACGCAGTATTTT.

This clone appeared a single time. The V gene is TRBV2, the J gene TRBJ2-2; 12 nucleotides agree with TRBD2. Per germline, CDR1 SNHLY and CDR2 FYNNEI. CDR3 size: 16 residues. V was clipped by 6 bases and J by 5 bases; unmatched bases: 7. The CDR3 DNA reads TGTGCCAGCAGCCCGTCTAGCGGGGGGGCAACCGGGGAGCTGTTTTTT. It translates to CASSPSSGGATGELFF.

The V and J genes are TRBV5-4 and TRBJ1-2; possible D gene TRBD1, 5 bases. The V and J ends lost 0 bases and 0 bases respectively, with 9 bases between them. Germline-derived CDR1 and CDR2 are SGHNT and YYREEE (reference sequence). The CDR3 loop spans 15 amino acids. As DNA, the CDR3 is TGTGCCAGCAGCTTGGTGGGGCAACCTAACTATGGCTACACCTTC. It specifies CASSLVGQPNYGYTF.

The V gene is TRBV25-1, the J gene TRBJ2-2; possible D gene TRBD1, 6 bases. Germline assignment: CDR1 MGHDK and CDR2 SYGVNS. Trimming took 3 bases from V and 0 from J, leaving 11 bases between them. CDR3 length: 16 amino acids. This CDR3 is CASSDDRFANTGELFF. As DNA, the CDR3 is TGTGCCAGCAGTGACGACAGGTTCGCGAACACCGGGGAGCTGTTTTTT.

V is TRBV7-8 and J is TRBJ2-1, with TRBD2 matching over 15 bases. The CDR3 spans 18 residues. Germline loops: CDR1 SGHVS, CDR2 FQNEAQ. Trimming cost V 5 bases and J 10 bases; bases outside gene matches: 15. In DNA, the CDR3 is TGTGCCAGCAGCAAGACTTCTAGGACTAGCGGGGGGGCCGAAGAGCAGTTCTTC. Translated, it gives CASSKTSRTSGGAEEQFF.

V is TRBV19 and J is TRBJ2-3; D is unclear. Germline CDR1 is LNHDA and CDR2 is SQIVND (reference sequence). V lost 7 bases, J lost 6 bases, and 11 bases lay in between. This CDR3 contains 12 residues. The chain's CDR3 is CASNDNSDTQYF. Written as DNA, the CDR3 is TGTGCCAGTAATGATAATAGCGATACGCAGTATTTT.

The chain carries TRBV6-6 and TRBJ1-1; D is unclear. Trimming pared 2 bases from V and 7 bases from J, leaving 11 bases between. CDR3 length: 13 residues. Germline CDR1 reads MNHNY; CDR2 reads SVGAGI (reference sequence). CDR3 DNA sequence: TGTGCCAGCAGTTACGTTGATACAGTTGAAGCTTTCTTT. Translated: CASSYVDTVEAFF.

The chain couples TRBV3-1 (or the pseudogene TRBV3-2) to TRBJ1-2; no firm D call. V dropped 11 bases and J dropped 3 bases, with 13 bases sitting between them. The CDR3 extends over 12 amino acids. Looked up from germline, CDR1 is LGHDT and CDR2 is YNNKEL (reference sequence). The CDR3 DNA follows: TGTGCCCCCAGGAGGGTTCACTATGGCTACACCTTC. Translating it yields CAPRRVHYGYTF.

This clone has just a few counts. This chain uses TRBV3-1 (or the pseudogene TRBV3-2) with TRBJ1-5; 7 nucleotides line up with TRBD1. CDR3 length: 16 residues. Per germline, CDR1 LGHDT and CDR2 YNNKEL (reference sequence). Losses at the gene ends were 1 base for V and 0 bases for J; bases not matched to a gene: 3. The CDR3, as DNA: TGTGCCAGCAGCCAAGGGGGACAGTTTAGCAATCAGCCCCAGCATTTT. This encodes CASSQGGQFSNQPQHF.

This clone was recorded a few times. This chain connects TRBV7-9 to TRBJ1-1; D possibly corresponds to TRBD1 (6 bases). From germline, CDR1 is SEHNR and CDR2 FQNEAQ (reference sequence). The ends were cut back, 5 bases at V and 7 bases at J, with 14 bases in the middle. The length of the CDR3 is 13 residues. CDR3: CASSRQGGGEAFF. The DNA for the CDR3 is TGTGCCAGCAGCCGGCAGGGAGGGGGTGAAGCTTTCTTT. Full variable domain (outside the CDR3, taken from reference TRBV7-9 and TRBJ1-1): DTGVSQNPRHKITKRGQNVTFRCDPISEHNRLYWYRQTLGQGPEFLTYFQNEAQLEKSRLLSDRFSAERPKGSFSTLEIQRTEQGDSAMYLCASSRQGGGEAFFGQGTRLTVV.

The chain employs TRBV6-5 and TRBJ2-2, with TRBD1 matching 7 bases. Germline values: CDR1 MNHEY, CDR2 SVGAGI. CDR3 length: 14 amino acids. Trimming removed 7 bases from V and 6 bases from J; junction bases left unmatched: 8. CDR3 nucleotides: TGTGCCAGCACCCCCGGCACAGGGGCCGGGGAGCTGTTTTTT. This sequence encodes CASTPGTGAGELFF.

The chain combines TRBV18 with TRBJ2-2; 7 bases are a match to TRBD1. Losses at the gene ends were 3 bases for V and 6 bases for J; bases not matched to a gene: 4. The germline V gene has CDR1 KGHSH and CDR2 LQKENI. The CDR3 is 14 amino acids. Written as DNA, the CDR3 is TGTGCCAGCTCACCTTATGACAGGGCCGGGGAGCTGTTTTTT. Its translation is CASSPYDRAGELFF.

This sequence joins TRBV9 and TRBJ2-2; D gene ambiguous. The CDR3 has 16 residues. V was cut by 3 bases and J by 3 bases, with 15 bases left in between. The germline V gene has CDR1 SGDLS and CDR2 YYNGEE. This CDR3 is CASSATLGAYTGELFF. DNA of the CDR3: TGTGCCAGCAGCGCGACTCTTGGAGCTTACACCGGGGAGCTGTTTTTT.

The chain has TRBV18 and TRBJ2-6, with TRBD1 matching over 7 bases. CDR1 is KGHSH and CDR2 is LQKENI in the germline V gene. The CDR3 sequence is 19 residues long. Trimming at V came to 3 bases and at J to 0 bases, leaving 11 bases not matched to a gene. The CDR3 region is CASSPLDGTEFSGANVLTF. CDR3 in DNA: TGTGCCAGCTCACCCCTCGACGGGACAGAATTCTCTGGGGCCAACGTCCTGACTTTC.

The chain has TRBV6-1 and TRBJ2-7; 12 positions match TRBD2. The CDR3 runs 17 residues. The germline gives CDR1 MNHNS, CDR2 SASEGT. The ends lost 2 bases at V and 7 bases at J; junction bases unmatched: 12. The CDR3 reads CASSEFRLAGVRLEQYF. The CDR3 bases are TGTGCCAGCAGTGAATTTCGACTAGCGGGAGTACGTCTGGAGCAGTACTTC.

The chain combines TRBV7-3 with TRBJ2-1, with a weak D call TRBD2 (7 bases). The CDR3 consists of 15 residues. V lost 1 base, J lost 5 bases, and 12 bases lay in between. CDR1 and CDR2 from the germline V gene are SGHTA and FQGTGA. As DNA, the CDR3 is TGTGCCAGCAGCTTAAGGGCGGGGGCTAACAATGAGCAGTTCTTC. Translated, it gives CASSLRAGANNEQFF. Filled out from reference TRBV7-3 and TRBJ2-1, the complete variable domain reads GAGVSQTPSNKVTEKGKYVELRCDPISGHTALYWYRQSLGQGPEFLIYFQGTGAADDSGLPNDRFFAVRPEGSVSTLKIQRTERGDSAVYLCASSLRAGANNEQFFGPGTRLTVL.

This rearrangement joins TRBV19 to TRBJ2-1; unclear D gene. The V gene lost 5 bases and the J gene lost 5 bases, with 10 bases spanning the gap. The germline V gene has CDR1 LNHDA and CDR2 SQIVND (reference sequence). This CDR3 is 13 amino acids long. The CDR3 protein is CASSPDWHNEQFF. DNA of the CDR3: TGTGCCAGTAGTCCCGACTGGCACAATGAGCAGTTCTTC.

Regarding this clone: In the same sample, other DNA sequences code for this CDR3. Written as DNA, the CDR3 is TGTGCCATCAGTTCTACAGGGGATGGCTACACCTTC. It yields the protein CAISSTGDGYTF. V and J are TRBV10-3 and TRBJ1-2, with TRBD1 identical over 7 bases. Germline V gene sequence: CDR1 ENHRY, CDR2 SYGVKD. This CDR3 has 12 amino acids. Trimming took 5 bases from V and 6 from J; bases not matched to a gene: 3.

The chain links TRBV5-1 to TRBJ2-7; D may be TRBD2 (5 bases). The CDR3 has 15 amino acids. The V gene's germline CDR1 is SGHRS and CDR2 YFSETQ. The V gene lost 1 base and the J gene lost 6 bases, with 17 bases spanning the gap. Here the CDR3 DNA reads TGCGCCAGCAGCTTGATTGGACTCCAGTCGGCCGAGCAGTACTTC. It translates to CASSLIGLQSAEQYF.

The rearrangement joins TRBV5-1 to TRBJ2-1; TRBD1 agrees at 8 bases. Germline trimming cut 4 bases from V and 2 bases from J; bases unmatched to any gene: 14. CDR1 SGHRS and CDR2 YFSETQ come from the germline V gene. The CDR3 consists of 18 residues. CDR3 in DNA: TGCGCCAGCAGCCCGGGGGACAGGAGCTTCAGGACCTACAATGAGCAGTTCTTC. It encodes CASSPGDRSFRTYNEQFF.

The V call is TRBV16, the J call TRBJ1-2, with 9 positions matching TRBD1. From germline, CDR1 is KGHSY and CDR2 FQNENV. V gave up 4 bases and J gave up 4 bases; unmatched junction bases: 7. This CDR3 has 15 residues. Here the CDR3 reads CASSLVGQGAYGYTF. The CDR3 region has the DNA TGTGCCAGCAGCCTGGTGGGACAGGGTGCCTATGGCTACACCTTC.

The chain employs TRBV11-2 and TRBJ2-5; 7 bases map to TRBD2. V shed 1 base, J shed 4 bases, and the junction held 9 bases outside the gene matches. The germline CDR1 and CDR2 sequences are SGHAT and FQNNGV. CDR3 length: 16 residues. The DNA for the CDR3 is TGTGCCAGCAGCTTAGGCGCGGGGGTGATCGCAGAGACCCAGTACTTC. Its translation: CASSLGAGVIAETQYF.

The V gene is TRBV5-1, the J gene TRBJ2-2, with TRBD1 identical over 7 bases. V shed 0 bases, J shed 9 bases, and the junction held 8 bases outside the gene matches. The CDR3 loop spans 15 amino acids. Germline loops: CDR1 SGHRS, CDR2 YFSETQ. The CDR3 bases are TGCGCCAGCAGCTTGGGACAGGGCTTTGCCCGGGAGCTGTTTTTT. Translation gives CASSLGQGFARELFF.

This clone was counted only a few times. The rearrangement joins TRBV7-2 to TRBJ2-2; D is perhaps TRBD1 (6 bases). The V end lost 3 bases, the J end lost 1 base, and 12 bases lay between the germline ends. CDR1 and CDR2 (germline): SGHTA, FQGNSA. The CDR3 runs 16 residues. The CDR3 protein is CASSLDSGLNTGELFF. CDR3 coding DNA: TGTGCCAGCAGCTTGGACAGTGGATTGAACACCGGGGAGCTGTTTTTT.

J is TRBJ1-2 and V is TRBV28, with D possibly TRBD1 on 6 matching bases. Per the germline V gene, CDR1 is MDHEN and CDR2 is SYDVKM. V lost 2 bases and J lost 4, with 11 bases in between. CDR3 length: 14 amino acids. For the CDR3, the DNA is TGTGCCAGCAGTTTACCCCGGACAGTCTATGGCTACACCTTC. Protein product: CASSLPRTVYGYTF.